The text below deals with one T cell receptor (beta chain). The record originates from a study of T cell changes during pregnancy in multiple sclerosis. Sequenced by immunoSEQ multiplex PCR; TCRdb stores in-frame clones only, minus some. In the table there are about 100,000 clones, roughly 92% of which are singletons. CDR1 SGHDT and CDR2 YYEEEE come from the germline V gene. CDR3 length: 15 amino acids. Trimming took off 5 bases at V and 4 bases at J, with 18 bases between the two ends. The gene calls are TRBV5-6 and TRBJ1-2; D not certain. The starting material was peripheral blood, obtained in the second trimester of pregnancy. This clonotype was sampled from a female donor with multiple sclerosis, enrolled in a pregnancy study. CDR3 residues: CASRDRDTFSYGYTF. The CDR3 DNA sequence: TGTGCCAGCAGGGATAGAGACACCTTTTCCTATGGCTACACCTTC.